Listed here are 28 T cell receptor beta chains from one sample, sequenced in a study of T cell responses to AZD1222 COVID-19 vaccine. Repertoires were generated with immunoSEQ multiplex PCR, while TCRdb's copy carries only in-frame clones and drops some. Among around 100,000 clones listed, approximately 92% were seen once. Specimen: peripheral blood, collected on day 0 of AZD1222 vaccination. All receptors derive from an adult in good health.

This chain joins TRBV7-3 and TRBJ1-1; D may be TRBD1 (5 bases). Germline V lookup: CDR1 SGHTA, CDR2 FQGTGA. The CDR3 spans 14 residues. V was clipped by 4 bases and J by 2 bases, with 11 bases between them. The CDR3 loop is CASSSQGLNTEAFF. For the CDR3, the DNA is TGTGCCAGCAGCTCCCAGGGCCTAAACACTGAAGCTTTCTTT.

The count of this clone is one. The V call is TRBV7-8, the J call TRBJ1-2, with D uncertain. The CDR3 loop spans 14 amino acids. Germline V gene lookup returns CDR1 SGHVS and CDR2 FQNEAQ. The V end was cut by 1 base, the J end by 0 bases, with 6 bases between. CDR3: CASSLEGSNYGYTF. The CDR3 nucleotides are TGTGCCAGCAGCTTAGAAGGATCTAACTATGGCTACACCTTC.

The chain carries TRBV5-1 and TRBJ2-7, with D tentatively TRBD1 or TRBD2 (5 bases each). The V gene's germline CDR1 is SGHRS and CDR2 YFSETQ. V was pared by 0 bases and J by 3 bases, with 13 bases between. CDR3 size: 15 residues. The CDR3 DNA reads as TGCGCCAGCAGCTTGGTTTCAGGGACCTACTACGAGCAGTACTTC. It yields the protein CASSLVSGTYYEQYF. The variable domain in full, completed from reference TRBV5-1 and TRBJ2-7, reads KAGVTQTPRYLIKTRGQQVTLSCSPISGHRSVSWYQQTPGQGLQFLFEYFSETQRNKGNFPGRFSGRQFSNSRSEMNVSTLELGDSALYLCASSLVSGTYYEQYFGPGTRLTVT.

The chain links TRBV4-3 to TRBJ1-1; no firm D call. CDR1 is LGHNA and CDR2 is YSLEER in the germline V gene. The CDR3 spans 14 residues. V was shortened by 4 bases and J by 1 base, with 10 bases between the two germline ends. The CDR3 DNA sequence: TGCGCCAGCAGCCTTCGGGCATGGAACACTGAAGCTTTCTTT. Translated, it gives CASSLRAWNTEAFF.

The chain joins TRBV18 to TRBJ1-4; TRBD1 aligns across 9 bases. V was clipped by 5 bases and J by 8 bases; unmatched bases: 6. CDR1 and CDR2 from the germline V gene are KGHSH and LQKENI. There are 14 residues in the CDR3. This CDR3 reads CASSTGGMKEKLFF. DNA for the CDR3: TGTGCCAGCTCAACAGGGGGCATGAAGGAAAAACTGTTTTTT.

This chain uses TRBV4-3 with TRBJ1-4, with a possible D match to TRBD1 (5 bases). V was trimmed by 0 bases and J by 2 bases, leaving 13 bases between them. The length of the CDR3 is 17 residues. From germline, CDR1 is LGHNA and CDR2 YSLEER. The chain's CDR3 is CASSQDNGHDTNEKLFF. DNA of the CDR3: TGCGCCAGCAGCCAAGATAACGGACACGATACTAATGAAAAACTGTTTTTT.

The V and J genes are TRBV29-1 and TRBJ2-2, with 10 bases fitting TRBD2. The ends lost 3 bases at V and 4 bases at J; junction bases unmatched: 5. The V gene's germline CDR1 is SQVTM and CDR2 ANQGSEA. The CDR3 covers 15 residues. The DNA for the CDR3 is TGCAGCGTTGATCCCAGCGGGAGGGGCACCGGGGAGCTGTTTTTT. Amino acid sequence: CSVDPSGRGTGELFF.

The rearrangement joins TRBV29-1 to TRBJ2-1, with TRBD2 identical over 11 bases. The CDR3 is 16 amino acids. From germline, CDR1 is SQVTM and CDR2 ANQGSEA. V shed 0 bases, J shed 4 bases, and the junction held 5 bases outside the gene matches. CDR3 DNA: TGCAGCGTTGAAGATCAGACTAGCGGGGTTTACAATGAGCAGTTCTTC. The encoded protein is CSVEDQTSGVYNEQFF.

This clone was seen once. The V call is TRBV30, the J call TRBJ1-2, with 7 bases aligning to TRBD1. The V gene's germline CDR1 is GTSNPN and CDR2 SVGIG (reference sequence). CDR3 length: 14 residues. V was pared by 2 bases and J by 6 bases, with 9 bases of the junction left unmatched. The CDR3 sequence: CAWSPSRQGHGYTF. For the CDR3, the DNA is TGTGCCTGGAGTCCCTCTCGACAGGGCCATGGCTACACCTTC.

The rearrangement uses TRBV20-1 and TRBJ1-1, with D possibly being TRBD1 (5 bases). The CDR3 length is 11 residues. With 5 bases removed from V and 3 bases from J, the gap between germline ends came to 7 bases. Germline lookup yields CDR1 DFQATT and CDR2 SNEGSKA (reference sequence). The CDR3 spells CSALGDTEAFF. DNA of the CDR3: TGCAGTGCTCTGGGGGACACTGAAGCTTTCTTT.

The chain joins TRBV7-3 to TRBJ2-2; D is tentatively TRBD1 or TRBD2 (6 bases each). Trimming stripped 0 bases from V and 0 bases from J, with 11 bases between. The CDR3 is 17 residues long. Germline assignment: CDR1 SGHTA and CDR2 FQGTGA. CDR3: CASSLTAGHPNTGELFF. CDR3 in DNA: TGTGCCAGCAGCTTAACGGCGGGACATCCGAACACCGGGGAGCTGTTTTTT.

The V call is TRBV4-3, the J call TRBJ2-2; 7 bases agree with TRBD1. CDR3 length equals 15 residues. Germline CDR1 LGHNA, CDR2 YSLEER. The ends lost 4 bases at V and 1 base at J; junction bases unmatched: 3. In nucleotides, the CDR3 is TGCGCCAGCAGCCTCACAGGGGAGAACACCGGGGAGCTGTTTTTT. Its translation is CASSLTGENTGELFF.

The J gene is TRBJ1-4, the V gene TRBV27, with TRBD1 identical over 12 bases. CDR1 is MNHEY, CDR2 SMNVEV, per germline (reference sequence). Unmatched junction bases numbered 8, after V lost 6 bases and J lost 6 bases. The CDR3 totals 16 residues. The CDR3 DNA reads as TGTGCCAGCAGCCCCGGGACAGGGGGCGAAGATGAAAAACTGTTTTTT. Amino acids: CASSPGTGGEDEKLFF.

This clone showed up just once. The V and J genes are TRBV7-8 and TRBJ2-7, with 7 bases identical to TRBD2. Germline CDR1 reads SGHVS; CDR2 reads FQNEAQ. V dropped 1 base and J dropped 2; count of bases not matched to a gene: 2. This CDR3 spans 14 amino acids. CDR3 coding DNA: TGTGCCAGCAGCTTAGACGGGACTACCTACGAGCAGTACTTC. This encodes CASSLDGTTYEQYF. The variable domain in full, completed from reference TRBV7-8 and TRBJ2-7, reads GAGVSQSPRYKVAKRGQDVALRCDPISGHVSLFWYQQALGQGPEFLTYFQNEAQLDKSGLPSDRFFAERPEGSVSTLKIQRTQQEDSAVYLCASSLDGTTYEQYFGPGTRLTVT.

CDR3: CASSIGEGAQAGYTF. Written as DNA, the CDR3 is TGTGCCAGTAGTATAGGAGAGGGTGCCCAAGCCGGCTACACCTTC. The chain combines TRBV19 with TRBJ1-2, with D unclear. Between the trimmed V and J ends, which lost 1 base and 8 bases, there was a span of 17 bases. CDR3 size: 15 residues. Germline CDR1 is LNHDA and CDR2 is SQIVND (reference sequence).

The chain couples TRBV11-2 to TRBJ2-1, with 11 bases that match TRBD2. The germline V gene has CDR1 SGHAT and CDR2 FQNNGV. This CDR3 has 16 residues. V lost 6 bases and J lost 0; bases outside the gene matches: 4. As DNA, the CDR3 is TGTGCCAGCAGTACTAGCGGGGGCTTCTCCTACAATGAGCAGTTCTTC. The encoded protein is CASSTSGGFSYNEQFF.

This chain connects TRBV11-2 to TRBJ1-6; D is unclear. Germline V lookup: CDR1 SGHAT, CDR2 FQNNGV. This CDR3 contains 14 residues. Trimming removed 2 bases at V and 9 bases at J, with 11 bases between. In DNA, the CDR3 is TGTGCCAGCAGCTTATCACACTTCTCTTCACCCCTCCACTTT. Encoded protein: CASSLSHFSSPLHF. Using reference TRBV11-2 and TRBJ1-6 for the parts outside the CDR3, the full variable domain is EAGVAQSPRYKIIEKRQSVAFWCNPISGHATLYWYQQILGQGPKLLIQFQNNGVVDDSQLPKDRFSAERLKGVDSTLKIQPAKLEDSAVYLCASSLSHFSSPLHFGNGTRLTVT.

This chain joins TRBV7-8 and TRBJ1-1; D call uncertain. V lost 6 bases to trimming and J lost 1 base, with 6 bases between them. CDR1 SGHVS and CDR2 FQNEAQ come from the germline V gene. CDR3 size: 12 residues. The CDR3 loop reads CASRAGNTEAFF. The CDR3 DNA reads TGTGCCAGCAGGGCAGGGAACACTGAAGCTTTCTTT.

The rearrangement uses TRBV27 and TRBJ2-5; D may be TRBD2 (6 bases). The CDR3 is made up of 15 amino acids. Germline V gene data show CDR1 as MNHEY and CDR2 as SMNVEV (reference sequence). The ends were cut back, 2 bases at V and 2 bases at J, with 12 bases in the middle. The DNA for the CDR3 is TGTGCCAGCAGTTTAGGCGTGGACTATCAAGAGACCCAGTACTTC. It translates to CASSLGVDYQETQYF.

CDR3 in amino acids: CASSLGGGQETQYF. Written as DNA, the CDR3 is TGTGCCAGCAGCTTGGGTGGGGGGCAAGAGACCCAGTACTTC. The chain joins TRBV5-4 to TRBJ2-5; a possible D gene is TRBD2 (6 bases). From germline, CDR1 is SGHNT and CDR2 YYREEE (reference sequence). V was shortened by 0 bases and J by 2 bases, with 8 bases between the two germline ends. The CDR3 sequence is 14 residues long.

The CDR3 sequence is CASSPGTSGTNTGELFF. DNA for the CDR3: TGCGCCAGCAGCCCCGGGACTAGCGGGACGAACACCGGGGAGCTGTTTTTT. The chain recombines TRBV5-1 with TRBJ2-2; 13 bases are shared with TRBD2. Looked up from germline, CDR1 is SGHRS and CDR2 is YFSETQ. V shed 4 bases, J shed 0 bases, and the junction held 3 bases outside the gene matches. The CDR3 runs to 17 residues. Variable domain in full (rest from reference TRBV5-1 and TRBJ2-2): KAGVTQTPRYLIKTRGQQVTLSCSPISGHRSVSWYQQTPGQGLQFLFEYFSETQRNKGNFPGRFSGRQFSNSRSEMNVSTLELGDSALYLCASSPGTSGTNTGELFFGEGSRLTVL.

The chain recombines TRBV7-2 with TRBJ2-1, with a tentative D call TRBD2 (6 bases). Germline V gene data show CDR1 as SGHTA and CDR2 as FQGNSA. This CDR3 comprises 15 residues. The V end lost 2 bases, the J end lost 6 bases, and 14 bases lay between the germline ends. The CDR3 loop is CASSLHRAGSNEQFF. CDR3 DNA: TGTGCCAGCAGCTTACATCGGGCGGGGAGCAATGAGCAGTTCTTC.

This clone was observed a single time. The genes are TRBV5-1 and TRBJ2-1; D could derive from TRBD1 or TRBD2 (6 bases each). V was pared by 0 bases and J by 2 bases, with 12 bases between. CDR1 is SGHRS, CDR2 YFSETQ, per germline. The CDR3 has 16 residues. The chain's CDR3 is CASSLGGALAYNEQFF. CDR3 nucleotides: TGCGCCAGCAGCTTGGGGGGGGCCCTAGCCTACAATGAGCAGTTCTTC.

The rearrangement joins TRBV9 to TRBJ2-3, with D tentatively TRBD2 (7 bases). The CDR3 sequence is 16 residues long. V was trimmed by 4 bases and J by 2 bases, leaving 17 bases between them. Germline CDR1 and CDR2: SGDLS and YYNGEE. CDR3 sequence (DNA): TGTGCCAGCAGCTTAGGGGGGGGACGGACCACAGATACGCAGTATTTT. This sequence encodes CASSLGGGRTTDTQYF.

V and J are TRBV5-8 and TRBJ1-2; D may be TRBD1 (6 bases). The CDR3 length is 13 residues. Trimming shortened V by 4 bases and J by 7 bases, and 14 bases separated the two germline ends. Germline V gene sequence: CDR1 SGHTS, CDR2 YDEGEE. CDR3 in DNA: TGTGCCAGCAGCCGCGGGACACAGGGTGGCTACACCTTC. Its translation is CASSRGTQGGYTF.

This chain uses TRBV6-5 with TRBJ1-2, with a weak D call TRBD1 (6 bases). The CDR3 is made up of 13 amino acids. Germline values: CDR1 MNHEY, CDR2 SVGAGI. V lost 6 bases and J 8 bases, leaving 16 bases between the germline ends. In DNA form, the CDR3 reads TGTGCCAGCAGCTTTGACAGGTTCGACGGCTACACCTTC. This encodes CASSFDRFDGYTF.

The rearrangement joins TRBV27 to TRBJ2-1, with 12 positions matching TRBD2. The CDR3 length is 17 residues. CDR1 is MNHEY and CDR2 is SMNVEV in the germline V gene (reference sequence). After removal of 3 bases from V and 8 bases from J, the junction contained 11 bases not matched to a gene. The CDR3 spells CASSFLTSGGGGDEQFF. Here the CDR3 DNA reads TGTGCCAGCAGTTTTTTGACTAGCGGGGGCGGGGGCGATGAGCAGTTCTTC.

This clone was detected only once. The chain links TRBV28 to TRBJ2-5; D perhaps matches TRBD2 (6 bases). Trimming took 6 bases from V and 5 from J, leaving 16 bases between them. Germline loops: CDR1 MDHEN, CDR2 SYDVKM. The CDR3 spans 14 residues. The CDR3 sequence: CASRRPGGLETQYF. As DNA, the CDR3 is TGTGCCAGCAGGCGACCTGGAGGGTTGGAGACCCAGTACTTC.